This TCR beta chain derives from a study of blood T cell repertoires in COVID-19 (dated by TCRdb to the early 2020s). Regarding the study in general: Samples from collaborators originated in the United States, Italy and Spain and spanned both the acute and convalescent phases of COVID-19. The material from the prospective study consisted of cDNA or gDNA derived from T cells, B-cell-depleted T cells, or PBMCs. Deeply sampled blood TCRbeta repertoires from subjects exposed to, actively infected with, or recovered from COVID-19 were included in the dataset. A freely available public database, intended as a resource for researchers studying the immune response to SARS-CoV-2, is where the repertoires were released. The samples were drawn from the first 160 participants of the ongoing ImmuneRACE study and from some 1,300 subjects provided by 6 global collaborators. Sample metadata almost always included a de-identified subject ID, COVID-19 status, age in years and sex. Where available, HLA class I and class II types were obtained from metadata supplied by the sample provider rather than from assay-based typing. Overall study outcomes, separate from this receptor: Clinical and demographic metadata were provided uncurated, with the amount varying by source and participant.

This clone occurred once. The antigen it binds to is not known. No per-base quality is available; no much larger clone lies one base away. In Seattle, one collaborating source enrolled patients while the infection was active and tracked those patients longitudinally over the course of disease. Each collaborating institution followed its own protocols to collect whole blood in K2EDTA tubes. For TCRbeta analysis, collaborators shipped samples as frozen whole blood, isolated PBMCs, or DNA extracted from either of those sample types. Spanning cysteine to phenylalanine, the CDR3 consists of 16 amino acids. Solely the CDR3 DNA is kept, with 48 bases framed from the first base. The germline V gene (reference sequence) gives CDR1 as SGHNT and CDR2 as YYREEE. Trimmed from V: 0 bases; trimmed from J: 4 bases; junction bases lacking a gene match: 8. TCRbeta CDR3 regions were amplified from genomic DNA by means of the immunoSEQ Assay, a bias-controlled multiplex PCR. The source study handled its data this way. Within the assay, amplification of reference gene primers was used to estimate how many nucleated cells each sample contained. To quantify the absolute abundance of each unique TCRbeta CDR3 rearrangement, sequence reads were collapsed and filtered. For each sample, productive Simpson clonality was calculated as the square root of Simpson's diversity index over productive rearrangements. The table was pulled from immuneACCESS by TCRdb, which kept in-frame rearrangements only. Such tables lose some clones; where checked, under half of the loss comes from unresolved V genes, and the rest has no known cause. The DNA gave D and trimming, while V, J and clone size come from that table. The sample records 250,000 to 300,000 clones, approximately 87% of which are singletons. In total, the top ten clones hold less than 15% of the sample.

The origin of this receptor is a woman in her twenties or thirties with COVID-19, enrolled during active disease. The V and J segments used are TRBV5-4 and TRBJ1-1; a stretch of 8 junction bases matches TRBD1. The sample was peripheral blood. This receptor has the CDR3 CASSLGTGLLGTEAFF. The DNA sequence is given as TGTGCCAGCAGCTTGGGGACAGGGCTTTTGGGCACTGAAGCTTTCTTT.